The clone carrying this T cell receptor beta chain showed up just a few times. Its matching antigen is unknown. The data were obtained in a study of T cells in Graves' hyperthyroidism and ophthalmopathy. Study-level results: Most clonotypes that expanded in the thyroid above 0.001 also showed up in blood.

V was pared by 3 bases and J by 9 bases, with 6 bases of the junction left unmatched. This CDR3 contains 13 residues. Per germline, CDR1 LNHDA and CDR2 SQIVND (reference sequence). Researchers took RNA transcripts and amplified the TCR beta CDR3 regions from them. The TCR CDR3 first-round RT-PCR relied on the HTBI primer set. TCRdb processed the multiplex PCR reads anew with MiXCR; each CDR3 protein has one entry. The sample includes 300,000 to 350,000 distinct CDR3 sequences, 21% of them seen just once. Across 18 months, stable Graves' hyperthyroidism was marked by no progression to ophthalmopathy. The chain is built from TRBV19 and TRBJ2-3; TRBD1 matches at 7 bases. Sequencing was done on a sample of blood. The clonotype was recovered from a woman aged 50 to 60 with Graves' hyperthyroidism. The CDR3 region has the DNA TGTGCCAGTAGTATCTCACAGGGGAAGACGCAGTATTTT. The encoded protein is CASSISQGKTQYF.